The rows below give T cell receptor beta chains drawn from one sample of a study of blood T cell repertoires in COVID-19. Assay used: immunoSEQ multiplex PCR; TCRdb lists only in-frame clones, some missing. The sample has over 150,000 clones, roughly 86% seen once. Sequenced sample: peripheral blood. These receptors came from a man in his 60s with COVID-19, enrolled during active disease. Both conserved end residues are part of each CDR3. A D gene is named only where the DNA matches it firmly. Clone size is given for some rows only: seen once, a few or many times, or a class if the clone is expanded.

NA NA TRBJ1-4 TRBV18 CASSPQGTNEKLFF TGTGCCAGCTCACCTCAGGGAACTAATGAAAAACTGTTTTTT
NA TRBD2 TRBJ2-4 TRBV3-1/TRBV3-2 CASSQPTSGSTLKNIQYF TGTGCCAGCAGCCAACCAACTAGCGGGAGTACGCTCAAAAACATTCAGTACTTC
NA TRBD1 TRBJ1-2 TRBV29-1 CSAGTGRTRGYTF TGCAGCGCAGGGACAGGGAGAACGAGGGGCTACACCTTC
NA TRBD1 TRBJ1-3 TRBV19 CASSIGTGQEGSGNTIYF TGTGCCAGTAGTATAGGAACCGGACAGGAGGGATCTGGAAACACCATATATTTT
NA TRBD1 TRBJ2-2 TRBV25-1 CASFRDSDERYTGELFF TGTGCCAGCTTCCGGGACAGCGACGAGAGGTACACCGGGGAGCTGTTTTTT
NA TRBD2 TRBJ2-7 TRBV5-1 CASRAGLAGGAYEQYF TGCGCCAGCAGGGCGGGACTAGCGGGAGGGGCCTACGAGCAGTACTTC
NA NA TRBJ1-4 TRBV19 CASSTSRGATGNEKLFF TGTGCCAGTAGTACTTCTCGGGGAGCAACTGGTAATGAAAAACTGTTTTTT
NA TRBD2 TRBJ2-1 TRBV2 CASSILQGAGGGNEQFF TGTGCCAGCAGCATATTACAAGGGGCGGGAGGGGGGAATGAGCAGTTCTTC
NA TRBD1 TRBJ2-1 TRBV7-9 CASSSNTGQDPYEQFF TGTGCCAGCAGCTCCAATACGGGACAGGACCCCTATGAGCAGTTCTTC
NA NA TRBJ1-1 TRBV10-3 CAISAIMVAETEAFF TGTGCCATCAGTGCCATTATGGTGGCGGAAACTGAAGCTTTCTTT
NA NA TRBJ2-2 TRBV3-1/TRBV3-2 CASSQAATRRELFF TGTGCCAGCAGCCAAGCAGCCACTAGGAGGGAGCTGTTTTTT
NA NA TRBJ1-1 TRBV27 CASRLQVNTEAFF TGTGCCAGCAGGCTACAGGTGAACACTGAAGCTTTCTTT
NA NA TRBJ2-7 TRBV18 CASSPRIGIPYEQYF TGTGCCAGCTCACCGCGGATCGGGATACCCTACGAGCAGTACTTC
NA NA TRBJ1-5 TRBV27 CASRTTGNNQPQHF TGTGCCAGCAGGACTACAGGGAACAATCAGCCCCAGCATTTT
NA TRBD1 TRBJ1-1 TRBV11-2 CASSAGLPDRESEAFF TGTGCCAGCAGCGCAGGCCTCCCGGACAGGGAGTCTGAAGCTTTCTTT
NA NA TRBJ2-2 TRBV6-9 CAPIRRGSNTGELFF TGTGCACCTATTCGTAGGGGATCGAACACCGGGGAGCTGTTTTTT
NA NA TRBJ2-5 TRBV27 CASSFLQGETQYF TGTGCCAGCAGTTTTCTACAGGGAGAGACCCAGTACTTC
once NA TRBJ1-4 TRBV18 CASSPNTGTEKLFF TGTGCCAGCTCACCAAATACAGGGACTGAAAAACTGTTTTTT
NA NA TRBJ2-3 TRBV24-1 CATSREIGTDTQYF TGTGCCACCAGCAGGGAAATCGGCACAGATACGCAGTATTTT
NA NA TRBJ1-1 TRBV4-1 CASSQVNGRATEAFF TGCGCCAGCAGCCAAGTAAACGGCAGGGCCACTGAAGCTTTCTTT
NA TRBD2 TRBJ2-3 TRBV15 CATSATGLAPDTQYF TGTGCCACCAGCGCGACGGGACTAGCTCCAGATACGCAGTATTTT
NA NA TRBJ1-3 TRBV18 CASSPLQGASGNTIYF TGTGCCAGCTCACCCCTACAGGGTGCCTCTGGAAACACCATATATTTT
NA NA TRBJ2-5 TRBV4-3 CASSQETSAGETQYF TGCGCCAGCAGCCAAGAAACGTCTGCGGGGGAGACCCAGTACTTC
NA TRBD1 TRBJ2-7 TRBV3-1/TRBV3-2 CASSSRDRGFPYEQYF TGTGCCAGCAGCTCCCGGGACAGGGGTTTTCCCTACGAGCAGTACTTC
few NA TRBJ2-5 TRBV7-8 CASSLVMRAETQYF TGTGCCAGCAGCTTAGTGATGAGGGCAGAGACCCAGTACTTC
NA NA TRBJ1-4 TRBV27 CASSLLPGVEKLFF TGTGCCAGCAGTTTATTGCCGGGGGTAGAAAAACTGTTTTTT
NA NA TRBJ2-3 TRBV19 CASSIDPGPEVTQYF TGTGCCAGTAGTATAGATCCAGGGCCTGAGGTTACGCAGTATTTT
NA TRBD2 TRBJ2-1 TRBV7-2 CASSLGPSGGGYNEQFF TGTGCCAGCAGCTTAGGACCTAGCGGGGGAGGGTACAATGAGCAGTTCTTC
NA TRBD1 TRBJ2-1 TRBV9 CASSAGQGVTLDYNEQFF TGTGCCAGCAGCGCCGGACAGGGAGTAACCTTAGACTACAATGAGCAGTTCTTC
NA NA TRBJ1-5 TRBV7-2 CASSLAPNNQPQHF TGTGCCAGCAGCTTAGCCCCCAACAATCAGCCCCAGCATTTT
NA TRBD1 TRBJ1-1 TRBV9 CASSVGVTGGTEAFF TGTGCCAGCAGCGTAGGGGTCACAGGGGGCACTGAAGCTTTCTTT
once TRBD1 TRBJ1-5 TRBV2 CASRGDRVGNQPQHF TGTGCCAGCAGGGGTGACAGGGTCGGCAATCAGCCCCAGCATTTT
NA TRBD1 TRBJ1-4 TRBV5-6 CASSPGTGRFEKLFF TGTGCCAGCAGCCCGGGGACAGGTCGATTTGAAAAACTGTTTTTT
once TRBD1 TRBJ1-3 TRBV6-5 CATFTGGSGNTIYF TGTGCCACATTCACAGGGGGCTCTGGAAACACCATATATTTT
NA NA TRBJ1-3 TRBV2 CASSPPVNEGNTIYF TGTGCCAGCAGTCCTCCCGTTAATGAGGGAAACACCATATATTTT
NA NA TRBJ2-4 TRBV20-1 CRGVRDGIQYF TGCAGAGGGGTGCGTGACGGCATTCAGTACTTC
NA TRBD1 TRBJ1-1 TRBV4-3 CASSRGPHKEAFF TGCGCCTCAAGCAGGGGGCCTCACAAGGAAGCTTTCTTT